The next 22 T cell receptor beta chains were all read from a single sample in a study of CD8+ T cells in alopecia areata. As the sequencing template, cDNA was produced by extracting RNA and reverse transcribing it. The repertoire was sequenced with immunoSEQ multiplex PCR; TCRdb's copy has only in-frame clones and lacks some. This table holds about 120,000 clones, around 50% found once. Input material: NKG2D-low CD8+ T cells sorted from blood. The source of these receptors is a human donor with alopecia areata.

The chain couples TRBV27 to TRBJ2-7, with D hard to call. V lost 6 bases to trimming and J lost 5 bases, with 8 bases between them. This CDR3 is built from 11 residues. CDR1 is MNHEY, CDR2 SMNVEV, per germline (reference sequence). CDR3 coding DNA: TGTGCCAGCAGCTCATTCCACGAGCAGTACTTC. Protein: CASSSFHEQYF.

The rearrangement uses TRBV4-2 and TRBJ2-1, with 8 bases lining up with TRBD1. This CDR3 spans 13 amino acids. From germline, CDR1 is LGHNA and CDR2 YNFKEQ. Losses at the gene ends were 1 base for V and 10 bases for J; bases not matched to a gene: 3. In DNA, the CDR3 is TGTGCCAGCAGCCAAGGGACAGGGTACGAGCAGTTCTTC. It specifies CASSQGTGYEQFF.

The DNA for the CDR3 is TGTGCCAGCAGACCAGCTAGCGGTAGCTCCTACAATGAGCAGTTCTTC. Translating it yields CASRPASGSSYNEQFF. The rearrangement links TRBV7-9 to TRBJ2-1; 7 bases agree with TRBD2. The ends lost 6 bases at V and 0 bases at J; junction bases unmatched: 8. Germline CDR1 SEHNR, CDR2 FQNEAQ (reference sequence). The length of the CDR3 is 16 residues.

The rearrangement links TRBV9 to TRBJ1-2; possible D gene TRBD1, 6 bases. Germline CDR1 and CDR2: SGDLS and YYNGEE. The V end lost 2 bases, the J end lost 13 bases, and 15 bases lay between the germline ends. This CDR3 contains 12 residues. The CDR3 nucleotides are TGTGCCAGCAGCGTGGGGCGGACAGCTCTCACCTTC. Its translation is CASSVGRTALTF.

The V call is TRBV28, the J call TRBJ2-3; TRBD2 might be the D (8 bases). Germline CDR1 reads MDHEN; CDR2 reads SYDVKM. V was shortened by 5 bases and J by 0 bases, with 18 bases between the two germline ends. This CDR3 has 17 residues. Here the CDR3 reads CASSPKGASGSTDTQYF. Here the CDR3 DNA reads TGTGCCAGCAGTCCGAAGGGGGCTAGCGGGAGCACAGATACGCAGTATTTT.

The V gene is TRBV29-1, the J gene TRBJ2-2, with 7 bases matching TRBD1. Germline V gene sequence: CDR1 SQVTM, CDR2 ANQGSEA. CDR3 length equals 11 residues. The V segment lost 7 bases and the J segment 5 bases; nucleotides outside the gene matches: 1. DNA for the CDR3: TGCAGCGCAGGGGGAACCGGGGAGCTGTTTTTT. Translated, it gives CSAGGTGELFF.

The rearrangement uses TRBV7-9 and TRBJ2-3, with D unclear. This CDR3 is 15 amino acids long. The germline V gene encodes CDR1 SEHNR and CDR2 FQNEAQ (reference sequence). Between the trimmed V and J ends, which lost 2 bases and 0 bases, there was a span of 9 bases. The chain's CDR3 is CASSLMPSSTDTQYF. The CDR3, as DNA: TGTGCCAGCAGCTTAATGCCTTCTAGCACAGATACGCAGTATTTT.

This CDR3 is CASSLLAVRDTQYF. The CDR3 region has the DNA TGTGCCAGCAGCTTACTAGCGGTCCGGGATACGCAGTATTTT. The chain is built from TRBV7-6 and TRBJ2-3; 7 bases match TRBD2. The CDR3 length is 14 residues. Germline CDR1 and CDR2: SGHVS and FNYEAQ. V lost 2 bases to trimming and J lost 6 bases; unmatched junction nucleotides: 5.

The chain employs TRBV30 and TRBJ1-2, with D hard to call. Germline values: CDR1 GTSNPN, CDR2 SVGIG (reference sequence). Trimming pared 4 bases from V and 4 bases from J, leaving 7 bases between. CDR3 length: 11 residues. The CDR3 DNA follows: TGTGCCTGGAAACCGGGCTATGGCTACACCTTC. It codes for CAWKPGYGYTF.

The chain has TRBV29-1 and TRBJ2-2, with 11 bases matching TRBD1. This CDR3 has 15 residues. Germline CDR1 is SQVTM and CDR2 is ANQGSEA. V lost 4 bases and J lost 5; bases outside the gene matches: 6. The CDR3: CSVGGQGGPTGELFF. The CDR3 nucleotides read TGCAGCGTTGGGGGACAGGGGGGCCCGACCGGGGAGCTGTTTTTT.

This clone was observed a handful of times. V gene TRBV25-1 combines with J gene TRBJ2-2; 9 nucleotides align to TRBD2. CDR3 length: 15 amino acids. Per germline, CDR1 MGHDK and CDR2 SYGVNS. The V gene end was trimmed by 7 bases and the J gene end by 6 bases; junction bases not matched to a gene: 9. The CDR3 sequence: CASNGLAGDAGELFF. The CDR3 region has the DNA TGTGCCAGCAACGGGTTAGCGGGAGATGCCGGGGAGCTGTTTTTT. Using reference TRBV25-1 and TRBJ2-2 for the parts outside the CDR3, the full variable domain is EADIYQTPRYLVIGTGKKITLECSQTMGHDKMYWYQQDPGMELHLIHYSYGVNSTEKGDLSSESTVSRIRTEHFPLTLESARPSHTSQYLCASNGLAGDAGELFFGEGSRLTVL.

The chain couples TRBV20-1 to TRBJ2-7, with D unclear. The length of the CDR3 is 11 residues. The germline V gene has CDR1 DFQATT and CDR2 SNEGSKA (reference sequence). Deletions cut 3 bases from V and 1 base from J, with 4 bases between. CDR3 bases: TGCAGTGCTAGCAATTCCTACGAGCAGTACTTC. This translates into CSASNSYEQYF.

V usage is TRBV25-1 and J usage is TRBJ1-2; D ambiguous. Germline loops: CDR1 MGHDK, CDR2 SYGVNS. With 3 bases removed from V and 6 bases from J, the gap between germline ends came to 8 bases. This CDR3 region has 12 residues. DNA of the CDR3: TGTGCCAGCAGTGATTACCGCGATGGCTACACCTTC. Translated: CASSDYRDGYTF.

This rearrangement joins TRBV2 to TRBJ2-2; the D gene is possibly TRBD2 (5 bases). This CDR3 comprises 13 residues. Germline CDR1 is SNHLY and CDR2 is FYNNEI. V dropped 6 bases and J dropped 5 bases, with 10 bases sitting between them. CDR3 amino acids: CASSASGTGELFF. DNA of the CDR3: TGTGCCAGCAGCGCATCGGGGACCGGGGAGCTGTTTTTT.

This chain's CDR3 is CASSLSDRGGDQPQHF. DNA of the CDR3: TGTGCCAGCAGTTTATCTGACAGGGGAGGCGATCAGCCCCAGCATTTT. The chain is built from TRBV28 and TRBJ1-5; 8 nucleotides match TRBD1. The CDR3 is 16 amino acids. In germline, CDR1 is MDHEN, CDR2 SYDVKM. With 1 base clipped from V and 5 bases from J, the junction kept 7 bases outside the gene matches.

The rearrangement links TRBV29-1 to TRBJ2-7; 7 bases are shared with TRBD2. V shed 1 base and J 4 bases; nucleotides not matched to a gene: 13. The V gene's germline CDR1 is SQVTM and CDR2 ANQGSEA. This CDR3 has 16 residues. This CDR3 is CSVEAPDASGKYEQYF. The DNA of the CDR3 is TGCAGCGTTGAAGCCCCCGATGCTAGCGGAAAGTACGAGCAGTACTTC.

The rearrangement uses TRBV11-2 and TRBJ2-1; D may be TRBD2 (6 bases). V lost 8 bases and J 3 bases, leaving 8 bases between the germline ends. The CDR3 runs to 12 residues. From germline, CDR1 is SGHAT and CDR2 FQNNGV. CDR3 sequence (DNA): TGTGCCAGCGAAGCGGGCTACAATGAGCAGTTCTTC. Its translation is CASEAGYNEQFF.

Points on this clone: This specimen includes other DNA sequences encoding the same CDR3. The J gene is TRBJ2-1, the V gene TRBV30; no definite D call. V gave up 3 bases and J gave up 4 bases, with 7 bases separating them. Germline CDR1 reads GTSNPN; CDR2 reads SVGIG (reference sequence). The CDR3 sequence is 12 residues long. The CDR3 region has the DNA TGTGCCTGGAGAACCCCTTACAATGAGCAGTTCTTC. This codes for CAWRTPYNEQFF.

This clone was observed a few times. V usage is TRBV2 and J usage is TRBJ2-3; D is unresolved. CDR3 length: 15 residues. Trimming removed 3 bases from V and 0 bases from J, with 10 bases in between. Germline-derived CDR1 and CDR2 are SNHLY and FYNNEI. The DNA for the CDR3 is TGTGCCAGCAGTGATAGTGTACCTAGCACAGATACGCAGTATTTT. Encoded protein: CASSDSVPSTDTQYF.

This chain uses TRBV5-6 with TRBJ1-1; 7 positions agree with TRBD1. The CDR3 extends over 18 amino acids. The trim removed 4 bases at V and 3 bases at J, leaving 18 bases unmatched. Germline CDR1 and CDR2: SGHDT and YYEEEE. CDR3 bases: TGTGCCAGCAGCGCAACCCTTCGGATGACAGGGTCGGACACTGAAGCTTTCTTT. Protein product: CASSATLRMTGSDTEAFF.

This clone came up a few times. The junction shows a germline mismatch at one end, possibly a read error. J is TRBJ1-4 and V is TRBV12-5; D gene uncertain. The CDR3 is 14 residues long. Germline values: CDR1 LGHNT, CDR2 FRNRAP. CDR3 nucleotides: TGTGCTAGTGGTTTGGACAGATACCCCGAGAAACGGTTTTTT. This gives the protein CASGLDRYPEKRFF.

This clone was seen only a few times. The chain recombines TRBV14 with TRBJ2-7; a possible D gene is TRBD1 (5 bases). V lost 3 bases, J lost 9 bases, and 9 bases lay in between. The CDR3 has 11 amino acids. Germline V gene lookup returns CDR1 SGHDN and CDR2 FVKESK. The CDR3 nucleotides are TGTGCCAGCAGCCAGATAGGGGTGCAGTACTTC. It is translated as CASSQIGVQYF.